This TCR beta chain came from a study of CD8 T cells in Susac syndrome. An amount of RNA that ranged from about 0.45 to 1 ug was reverse transcribed with random hexamers. TCRdb called the immunoSEQ multiplex PCR reads again in MiXCR, with one record for every CDR3 protein. This sample yields 80,000 or so distinct CDR3 sequences, of which approximately 94% are seen a single time; around 0.25% belongs to the top ten. V lost 5 bases and J lost 0, with 8 bases in between. CDR3 length: 14 residues. V usage is TRBV12-3 or TRBV12-4 and J usage is TRBJ2-1; D gene uncertain. The sequenced material came from CD8+ T cells from PBMCs. The source is a human donor in good health. CDR3 region: CASSPQSSYNEQFF. The CDR3 region has the DNA TGTGCCAGCAGTCCACAGAGCTCCTACAATGAGCAGTTCTTC.